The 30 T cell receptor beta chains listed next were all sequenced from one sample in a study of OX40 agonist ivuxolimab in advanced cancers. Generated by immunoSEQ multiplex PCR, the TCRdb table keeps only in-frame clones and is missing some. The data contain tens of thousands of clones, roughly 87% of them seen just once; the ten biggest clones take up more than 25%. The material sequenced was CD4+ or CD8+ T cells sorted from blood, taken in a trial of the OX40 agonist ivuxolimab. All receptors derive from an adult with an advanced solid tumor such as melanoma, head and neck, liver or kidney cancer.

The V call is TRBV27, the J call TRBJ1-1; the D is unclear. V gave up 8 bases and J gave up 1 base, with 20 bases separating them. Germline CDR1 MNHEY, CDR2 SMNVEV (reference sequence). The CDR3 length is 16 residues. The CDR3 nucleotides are TGTGCCAGCTCCATCCAGCCCTACATGGGGAACACTGAAGCTTTCTTT. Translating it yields CASSIQPYMGNTEAFF.

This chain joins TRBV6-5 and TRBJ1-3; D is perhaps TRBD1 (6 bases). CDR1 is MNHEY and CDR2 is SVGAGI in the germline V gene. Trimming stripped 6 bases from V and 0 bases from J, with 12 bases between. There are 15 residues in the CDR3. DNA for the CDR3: TGTGCCAGCAGCCCGGGACACAGCTCTGGAAACACCATATATTTT. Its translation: CASSPGHSSGNTIYF.

The CDR3 DNA is TGTGCCAGCAGCGTAGCCTCCAGGGACTACGAGCAGTACTTC. The encoded protein is CASSVASRDYEQYF. This rearrangement joins TRBV9 to TRBJ2-7; D is perhaps TRBD1 (5 bases). The germline CDR1 and CDR2 sequences are SGDLS and YYNGEE. The V end lost 0 bases, the J end lost 3 bases, and 10 bases lay between the germline ends. This CDR3 is 14 amino acids long.

CDR3 nucleotides: TGTGCCAGCAGCGGCCCCAAAGGCGAGCAGTACTTC. Its protein product is CASSGPKGEQYF. This rearrangement joins TRBV11-2 to TRBJ2-7; D remains ambiguous. CDR3 length: 12 residues. V gave up 5 bases and J gave up 6 bases, with 11 bases separating them. The V gene's germline CDR1 is SGHAT and CDR2 FQNNGV.

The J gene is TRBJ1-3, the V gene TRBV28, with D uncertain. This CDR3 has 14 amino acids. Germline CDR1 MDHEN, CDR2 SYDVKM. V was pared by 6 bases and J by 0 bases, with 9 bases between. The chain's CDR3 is CASRREGSGNTIYF. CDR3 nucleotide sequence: TGTGCCAGCAGAAGGGAAGGCTCTGGAAACACCATATATTTT. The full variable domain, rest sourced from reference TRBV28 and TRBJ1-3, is DVKVTQSSRYLVKRTGEKVFLECVQDMDHENMFWYRQDPGLGLRLIYFSYDVKMKEKGDIPEGYSVSREKKERFSLILESASTNQTSMYLCASRREGSGNTIYFGEGSWLTVV.

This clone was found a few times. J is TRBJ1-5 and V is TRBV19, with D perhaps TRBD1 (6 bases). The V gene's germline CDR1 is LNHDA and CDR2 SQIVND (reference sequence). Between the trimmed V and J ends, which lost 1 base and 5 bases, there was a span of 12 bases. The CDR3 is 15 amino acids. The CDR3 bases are TGTGCCAGTAGTATAGGCACAGGGCCGGATCAGCCCCAGCATTTT. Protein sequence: CASSIGTGPDQPQHF.

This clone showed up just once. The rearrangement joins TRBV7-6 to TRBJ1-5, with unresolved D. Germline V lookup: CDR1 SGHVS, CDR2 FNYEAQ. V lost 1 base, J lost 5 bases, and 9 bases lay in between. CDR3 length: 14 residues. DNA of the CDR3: TGTGCCAGCAGCTTAGTGGGAGAGGATCAGCCCCAGCATTTT. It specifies CASSLVGEDQPQHF.

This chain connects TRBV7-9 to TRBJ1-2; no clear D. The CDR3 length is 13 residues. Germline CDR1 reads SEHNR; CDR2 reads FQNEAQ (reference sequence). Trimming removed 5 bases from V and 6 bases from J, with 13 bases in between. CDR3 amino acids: CASSAPNTNGYTF. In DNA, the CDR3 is TGTGCCAGCAGCGCCCCAAACACTAATGGCTACACCTTC.

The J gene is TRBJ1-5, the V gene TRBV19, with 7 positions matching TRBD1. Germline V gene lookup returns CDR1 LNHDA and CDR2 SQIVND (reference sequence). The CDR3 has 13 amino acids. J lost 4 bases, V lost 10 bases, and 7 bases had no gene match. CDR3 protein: CATWTGGNQPQHF. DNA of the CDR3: TGTGCCACCTGGACAGGCGGAAATCAGCCCCAGCATTTT.

The chain's CDR3 is CASSIRGAGHEQYF. The CDR3, as DNA: TGTGCCAGTAGTATACGTGGGGCAGGCCACGAGCAGTACTTC. The rearrangement links TRBV19 to TRBJ2-7, with D maybe TRBD1 (5 bases). This CDR3 is 14 amino acids long. Trimming removed 2 bases at V and 5 bases at J, with 13 bases between. Per germline, CDR1 LNHDA and CDR2 SQIVND (reference sequence). Full variable domain (outside the CDR3, taken from reference TRBV19 and TRBJ2-7): DGGITQSPKYLFRKEGQNVTLSCEQNLNHDAMYWYRQDPGQGLRLIYYSQIVNDFQKGDIAEGYSVSREKKESFPLTVTSAQKNPTAFYLCASSIRGAGHEQYFGPGTRLTVT.

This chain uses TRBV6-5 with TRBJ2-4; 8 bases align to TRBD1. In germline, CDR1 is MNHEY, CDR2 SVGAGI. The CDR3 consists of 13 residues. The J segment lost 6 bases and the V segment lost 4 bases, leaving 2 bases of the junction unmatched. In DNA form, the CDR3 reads TGTGCCAGCAGTTCAGGACAGGGAAACATTCAGTACTTC. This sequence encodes CASSSGQGNIQYF.

CDR3 sequence reads: CASSLGGHTEAFF. DNA of the CDR3: TGTGCCAGCAGTTTGGGCGGACACACTGAAGCTTTCTTT. V is TRBV28 and J is TRBJ1-1; no firm D call. The V end was cut by 3 bases, the J end by 3 bases, with 8 bases between. The V gene's germline CDR1 is MDHEN and CDR2 SYDVKM. CDR3 length: 13 residues.

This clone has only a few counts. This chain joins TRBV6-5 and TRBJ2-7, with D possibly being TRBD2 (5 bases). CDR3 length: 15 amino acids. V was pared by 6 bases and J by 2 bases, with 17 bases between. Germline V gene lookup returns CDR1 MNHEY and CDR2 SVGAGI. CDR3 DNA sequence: TGTGCCAGCAGCCCGAGCAGAGGGCCCCCCTACGAGCAGTACTTC. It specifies CASSPSRGPPYEQYF.

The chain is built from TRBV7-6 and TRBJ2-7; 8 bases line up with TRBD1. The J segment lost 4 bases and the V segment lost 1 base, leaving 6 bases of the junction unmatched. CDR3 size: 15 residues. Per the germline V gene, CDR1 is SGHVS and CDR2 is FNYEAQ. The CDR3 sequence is CASSLGSGGAYEQYF. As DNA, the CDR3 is TGTGCCAGCAGCTTAGGGTCAGGGGGCGCATACGAGCAGTACTTC.

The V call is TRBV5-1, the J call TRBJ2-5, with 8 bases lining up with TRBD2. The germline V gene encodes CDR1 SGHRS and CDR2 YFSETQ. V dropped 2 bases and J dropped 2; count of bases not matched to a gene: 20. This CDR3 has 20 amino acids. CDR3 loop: CASSFLKTSDVPKVQETQYF. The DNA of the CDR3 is TGCGCCAGCAGCTTCCTAAAGACTAGCGACGTCCCCAAGGTGCAAGAGACCCAGTACTTC.

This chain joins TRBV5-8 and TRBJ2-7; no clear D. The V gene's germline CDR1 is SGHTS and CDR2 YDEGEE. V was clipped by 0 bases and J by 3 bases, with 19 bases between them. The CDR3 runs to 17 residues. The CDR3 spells CASSLAITYLGNYEQYF. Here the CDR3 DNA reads TGTGCCAGCAGCTTGGCCATCACCTACCTTGGGAACTACGAGCAGTACTTC.

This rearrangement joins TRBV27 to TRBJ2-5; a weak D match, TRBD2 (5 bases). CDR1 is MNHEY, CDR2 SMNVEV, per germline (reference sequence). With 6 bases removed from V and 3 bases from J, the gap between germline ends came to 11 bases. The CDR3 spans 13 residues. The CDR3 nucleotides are TGTGCCAGCAGCTTAGGGAGAGAAGAGACCCAGTACTTC. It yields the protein CASSLGREETQYF.

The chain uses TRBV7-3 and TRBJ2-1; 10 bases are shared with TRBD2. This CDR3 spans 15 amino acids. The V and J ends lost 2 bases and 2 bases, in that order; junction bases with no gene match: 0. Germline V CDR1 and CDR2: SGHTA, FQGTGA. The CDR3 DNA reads TGTGCCAGCAGCTTACTAGCGGGGGCCTACAATGAGCAGTTCTTC. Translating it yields CASSLLAGAYNEQFF.

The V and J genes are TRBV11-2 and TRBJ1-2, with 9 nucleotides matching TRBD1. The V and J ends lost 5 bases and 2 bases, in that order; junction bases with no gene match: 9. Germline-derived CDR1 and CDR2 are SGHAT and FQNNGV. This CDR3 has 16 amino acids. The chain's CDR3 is CASSTGTGTQNYGYTF. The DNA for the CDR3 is TGTGCCAGCAGCACCGGGACAGGGACACAAAACTATGGCTACACCTTC.

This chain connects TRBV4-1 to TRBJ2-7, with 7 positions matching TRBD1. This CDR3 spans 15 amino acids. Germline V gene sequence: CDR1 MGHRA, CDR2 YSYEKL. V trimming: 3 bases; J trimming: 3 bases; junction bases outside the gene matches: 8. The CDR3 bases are TGCGCCAGCAGCCAGGACAGGAGGTCACTCTACGAGCAGTACTTC. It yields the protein CASSQDRRSLYEQYF.

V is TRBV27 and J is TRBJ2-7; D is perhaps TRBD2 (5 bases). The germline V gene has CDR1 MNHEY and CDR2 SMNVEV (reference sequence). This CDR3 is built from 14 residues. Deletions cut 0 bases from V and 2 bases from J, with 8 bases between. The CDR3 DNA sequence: TGTGCCAGCAGTTTATCACTAGGACCCTACGAGCAGTACTTC. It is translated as CASSLSLGPYEQYF.

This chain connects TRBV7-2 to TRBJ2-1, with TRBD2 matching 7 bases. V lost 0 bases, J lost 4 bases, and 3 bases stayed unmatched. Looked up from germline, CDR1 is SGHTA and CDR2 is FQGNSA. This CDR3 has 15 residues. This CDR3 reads CASSLAGGTYNEQFF. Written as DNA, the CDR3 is TGTGCCAGCAGCTTAGCGGGGGGGACTTACAATGAGCAGTTCTTC.

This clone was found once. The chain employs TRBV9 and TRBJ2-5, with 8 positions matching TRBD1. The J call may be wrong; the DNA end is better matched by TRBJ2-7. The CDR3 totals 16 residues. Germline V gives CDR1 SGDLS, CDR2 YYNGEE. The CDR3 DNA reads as TGTGCCAGCAGCCCTGGGGACAGGCCCGTTTCCTACGAGCAGTACTTC. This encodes CASSPGDRPVSYEQYF.

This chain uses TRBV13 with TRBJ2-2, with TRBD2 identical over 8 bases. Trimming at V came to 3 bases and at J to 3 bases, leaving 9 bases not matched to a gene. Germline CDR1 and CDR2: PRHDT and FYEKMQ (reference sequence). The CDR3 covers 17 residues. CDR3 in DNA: TGTGCCAGCAGCTTCCCGAGCGGGGGTAGAGACACCGGGGAGCTGTTTTTT. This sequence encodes CASSFPSGGRDTGELFF.

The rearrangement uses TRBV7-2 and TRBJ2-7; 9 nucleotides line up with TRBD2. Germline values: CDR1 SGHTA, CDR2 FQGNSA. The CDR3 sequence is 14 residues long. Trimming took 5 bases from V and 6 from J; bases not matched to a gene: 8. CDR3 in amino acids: CASSLSGLATEQYF. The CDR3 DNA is TGTGCCAGCAGCCTCTCGGGACTAGCAACCGAGCAGTACTTC.

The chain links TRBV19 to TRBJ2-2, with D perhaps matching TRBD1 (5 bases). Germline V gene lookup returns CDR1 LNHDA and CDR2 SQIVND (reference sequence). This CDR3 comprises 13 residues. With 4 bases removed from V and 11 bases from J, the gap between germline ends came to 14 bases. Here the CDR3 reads CASSTQGSGELFF. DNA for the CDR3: TGTGCCAGTAGTACCCAGGGTTCAGGAGAGCTGTTTTTT.

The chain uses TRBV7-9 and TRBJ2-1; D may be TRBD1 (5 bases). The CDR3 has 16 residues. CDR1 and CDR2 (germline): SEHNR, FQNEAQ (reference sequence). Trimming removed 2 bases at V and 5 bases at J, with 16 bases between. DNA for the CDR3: TGTGCCAGCAGCTTAACCCCCCAGGGTCCTCACAATGAGCAGTTCTTC. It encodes CASSLTPQGPHNEQFF.

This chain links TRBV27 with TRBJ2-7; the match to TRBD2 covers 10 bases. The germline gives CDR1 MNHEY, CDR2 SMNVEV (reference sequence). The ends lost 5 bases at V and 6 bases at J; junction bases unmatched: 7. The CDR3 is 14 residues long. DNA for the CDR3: TGTGCCAGCAGTCCTAGCGGGAGTAGGTTCGAGCAGTACTTC. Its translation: CASSPSGSRFEQYF.

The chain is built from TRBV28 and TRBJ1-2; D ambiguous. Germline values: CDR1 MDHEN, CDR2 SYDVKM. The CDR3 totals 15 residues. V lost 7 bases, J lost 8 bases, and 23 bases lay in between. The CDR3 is CASTEVGGPLEGYTF. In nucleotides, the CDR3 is TGTGCCAGCACCGAGGTTGGAGGCCCCTTGGAGGGCTACACCTTC.

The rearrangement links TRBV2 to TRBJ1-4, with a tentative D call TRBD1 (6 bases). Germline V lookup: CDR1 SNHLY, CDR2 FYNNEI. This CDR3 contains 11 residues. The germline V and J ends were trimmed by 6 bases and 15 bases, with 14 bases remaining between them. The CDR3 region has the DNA TGTGCCAGCAGGGACAGTACGTTAGTGTTTTTT. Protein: CASRDSTLVFF.